This is a list of T cell receptor beta chains from one sample in a study of T cells in Graves' hyperthyroidism and ophthalmopathy. TCRdb processed the multiplex PCR reads anew with MiXCR; each CDR3 protein has one entry. The table includes nearly 600,000 distinct CDR3 sequences, 13% to 15% detected once. The sequenced sample consisted of blood. These TCRs come from a woman aged 18-29 years with Graves' ophthalmopathy. CDR3s include the opening cysteine and the closing phenylalanine or tryptophan. D genes are given only for firm matches. A row's size may be missing; if present it is once, few, many or a size class.

clone_size | d_call | j_call | v_call | cdr3_nt | cdr3_aa
many | TRBD1 | TRBJ2-7 | TRBV20-1 | TGCAGTGCCTCGACAGGGTCGATCTCCTACGAGCAGTACTTC | CSASTGSISYEQYF
many | TRBD2 | TRBJ2-1 | TRBV18 | TGTGCCAGCTCACCGACTAGCGGGGGTAGCTCCTACAATGAGCAGTTCTTC | CASSPTSGGSSYNEQFF
- | TRBD2 | TRBJ2-4 | TRBV7-9 | TGTGCCAGCAGCTTCAGTTGGGGGGGGGACATTCAGTACTTC | CASSFSWGGDIQYF
- | - | TRBJ2-7 | TRBV6-1 | TGTGTCAGCAGTAAGGACTCCCCGGCGGCGTACGAGCAGTACTTC | CVSSKDSPAAYEQYF
many | - | TRBJ2-7 | TRBV12-3/TRBV12-4 | TGTGCCAGCAGTTTAGCGGGAGGTATCTACGAGCAGTACTTC | CASSLAGGIYEQYF
many | TRBD1 | TRBJ1-2 | TRBV10-3 | TGTGCCATCAGTAGTCCCGGGACAGGGAACGGCTACACCTTC | CAISSPGTGNGYTF
many | - | TRBJ2-1 | TRBV10-2 | TGCGCCAGCAGTGCTAACAATGAGCAGTTCTTC | CASSANNEQFF
many | - | TRBJ1-1 | TRBV7-9 | TGTGCCAGCAGCTTGTATGGCGACACTGAAGCTTTCTTT | CASSLYGDTEAFF
many | - | TRBJ2-3 | TRBV28 | TGTGCCAGCAGCCCAGTTACGGGAGTCCCGGGTGGTGAAACGCAGTATTTT | CASSPVTGVPGGETQYF
- | TRBD1 | TRBJ2-7 | TRBV20-1 | TGCAGTGCTAGAGGGGACAGGGGGGGGTACGAGCAGTACTTC | CSARGDRGGYEQYF
many | - | TRBJ2-2 | TRBV6-2/TRBV6-3 | TGTGCCAGCAGTCCCGACGGTCCTTACACCGGGGAGCTGTTTTTT | CASSPDGPYTGELFF
many | TRBD2 | TRBJ2-5 | TRBV28 | TGTGCCAGCTGGTCGGGACTAGCGGGAGAGACCCAGTACTTC | CASWSGLAGETQYF
- | TRBD1 | TRBJ2-3 | TRBV15 | TGTGCCACCAGCCGGGACAGGACAGATACGCAGTATTTT | CATSRDRTDTQYF
many | - | TRBJ2-6 | TRBV29-1 | TGCAGCGTCTTCGCGGGTTCTGGGGCCAACGTCCTGACTTTC | CSVFAGSGANVLTF
many | - | TRBJ1-1 | TRBV7-8 | TGTGCCAGCAGCTTAGCCCGGGTGGTTTGGAACACTGAAGCTTTCTTT | CASSLARVVWNTEAFF
- | TRBD2 | TRBJ2-3 | TRBV11-3 | TGTGCCAGCAGCCCAGCGGGGGTACGGCAGTATTTT | CASSPAGVRQYF
- | TRBD1 | TRBJ1-2 | TRBV9 | TGTGCCAGCAGATCGACAGGGGCCCACTACTACACCTTC | CASRSTGAHYYTF
- | - | TRBJ2-7 | TRBV13 | TGTGCCAGCAGGCGTTCGTCAGCGAACTCCTACGAGCAGTACTTC | CASRRSSANSYEQYF
many | TRBD2 | TRBJ2-1 | TRBV28 | TGTGCCAGCAGTTTTACCCCTAGCGGGATATCGTCTAATGAGCAGTTCTTC | CASSFTPSGISSNEQFF
many | TRBD2 | TRBJ2-3 | TRBV28 | TGTGCCAGCAGTTTGGTCCAGCTTAGCGGGAGGGCCATTGGTGCAGATACGCAGTATTTT | CASSLVQLSGRAIGADTQYF
many | TRBD2 | TRBJ2-2 | TRBV12-3/TRBV12-4 | TGTGCCAGCAGTTTAGGGTCGAGAGCGGGAGGGATACGAACCGGGGAGCTGTTTTTT | CASSLGSRAGGIRTGELFF
many | - | TRBJ1-5 | TRBV27 | TGTGCCAGCAGTCCCCGCGGTAGGACTCAGCCCCAGCATTTT | CASSPRGRTQPQHF
- | - | TRBJ2-5 | TRBV29-1 | TGCAGCTACAGACTAGTCCGTCAAGAGACCCAGTACTTC | CSYRLVRQETQYF
many | - | TRBJ2-5 | TRBV7-2 | TGTGCCAGCAGCGTACTAGGTGCCCTCCAAGAGACCCAGTACTTC | CASSVLGALQETQYF
many | - | TRBJ2-7 | TRBV6-1 | TGTGCCAGCAGACGCCTTAGGGGGAGCTCCTACGAGCAGTACTTC | CASRRLRGSSYEQYF
many | - | TRBJ2-1 | TRBV6-1 | TGTGCCAGCAGTGAAAGGCAGGGGAGCGGAGGGTGGAATGAGCAGTTCTTC | CASSERQGSGGWNEQFF
many | - | TRBJ2-1 | TRBV20-1 | TGCAGTGCTAGAGACCCGGATCGGATGGAGGGTCACAATGAGCAGTTCTTC | CSARDPDRMEGHNEQFF